A single sample gave rise to the 19 T cell receptor beta chains below, sequenced in a study of Ad26.COV2.S vaccination and SARS-CoV-2 variants. Indicated treatment: approximately 18 received Ad26.COV2.S at low or high dose, single or two shots; several received placebo; per-sample allocation not given. Sampling occurred on day 63 after the first vaccine or placebo injection. Generated by immunoSEQ multiplex PCR, the TCRdb table keeps only in-frame clones and is missing some. The data show about 480,000 clones, around nine tenths seen once. The specimen was peripheral blood, collected in a trial of Ad26.COV2.S vaccine versus placebo. These receptors originate from a person aged 18-60 years who received the Ad26.COV2.S COVID-19 vaccine or a placebo.

This chain uses TRBV3-1 (or the pseudogene TRBV3-2) with TRBJ2-7; D tentatively fits TRBD1 or TRBD2 (5 bases each). V gave up 3 bases and J gave up 2 bases, with 20 bases separating them. There are 17 residues in the CDR3. Germline lookup yields CDR1 LGHDT and CDR2 YNNKEL (reference sequence). CDR3 sequence reads: CASSHVGLGLETYEQYF. The CDR3 nucleotides are TGTGCCAGCAGCCACGTGGGGCTTGGACTGGAAACCTACGAGCAGTACTTC.

This clone turned up a few times. The chain carries TRBV3-1 (or the pseudogene TRBV3-2) and TRBJ2-7; D unclear. Trimming took 5 bases from V and 5 from J, leaving 16 bases between them. The CDR3 spans 14 residues. The germline V gene has CDR1 LGHDT and CDR2 YNNKEL (reference sequence). DNA of the CDR3: TGTGCCAGCAGCATCTCCGGGCGATCGGACGAGCAGTACTTC. Translation: CASSISGRSDEQYF.

The V call is TRBV9, the J call TRBJ2-3; 10 nucleotides match TRBD2. The junction had 1 base not matched to a gene; V was cut back by 0 bases and J by 3 bases. This CDR3 has 15 residues. The germline CDR1 and CDR2 sequences are SGDLS and YYNGEE. The CDR3 here is CASSVVSGRTDTQYF. The CDR3 region has the DNA TGTGCCAGCAGCGTAGTTAGCGGGAGGACAGATACGCAGTATTTT.

The chain carries TRBV19 and TRBJ2-1; D not certain. Germline CDR1 and CDR2: LNHDA and SQIVND (reference sequence). V was shortened by 3 bases and J by 6 bases, with 9 bases between the two germline ends. The CDR3 loop spans 13 amino acids. CDR3 nucleotides: TGTGCCAGTAGTATCGCCCGGCGCAATGAGCAGTTCTTC. Amino acids: CASSIARRNEQFF.

The rearrangement uses TRBV14 and TRBJ2-7; D not resolved. V was cut by 1 base and J by 7 bases, with 14 bases left in between. Germline V gene sequence: CDR1 SGHDN, CDR2 FVKESK. This CDR3 is built from 14 residues. Here the CDR3 DNA reads TGTGCCAGCAGCCAAGCCCAGTCCCTTAATGAGCAGTACTTC. It yields the protein CASSQAQSLNEQYF.

V and J are TRBV28 and TRBJ2-1; no firm D call. The V gene's germline CDR1 is MDHEN and CDR2 SYDVKM. The CDR3 covers 10 residues. The V and J ends lost 8 bases and 10 bases respectively, with 9 bases between them. The CDR3 DNA follows: TGTGCCAGCGGACCAATGGAGCAGTTCTTC. It translates to CASGPMEQFF.

On this clone: Other DNA sequences in the sample encode the same CDR3. The chain is built from TRBV6-1 and TRBJ1-3, with D maybe TRBD1 (5 bases). Germline V gene data show CDR1 as MNHNS and CDR2 as SASEGT. The ends were cut back, 2 bases at V and 3 bases at J, with 5 bases in the middle. The CDR3 contains 13 residues. The CDR3 DNA sequence: TGTGCCAGCAGTGAAAGGGGTGGAAACACCATATATTTT. Residues: CASSERGGNTIYF.

The J gene is TRBJ1-2, the V gene TRBV27; TRBD1 matches 12 bases. Germline loops: CDR1 MNHEY, CDR2 SMNVEV (reference sequence). The CDR3 sequence is 17 residues long. Trimming took 5 bases from V and 8 from J; bases not matched to a gene: 15. CDR3 DNA sequence: TGTGCCAGCAGTAGGGGCCTAAGGGGACAGGGGGCGATCGGCTACACCTTC. The encoded protein is CASSRGLRGQGAIGYTF.

The CDR3 protein is CASSHGQLSTDTQYF. In DNA, the CDR3 is TGTGCCAGCTCCCACGGACAGCTTAGCACAGATACGCAGTATTTT. The rearrangement joins TRBV18 to TRBJ2-3, with a possible D match to TRBD1 (6 bases). Trimming stripped 6 bases from V and 0 bases from J, with 13 bases between. The germline V gene has CDR1 KGHSH and CDR2 LQKENI. CDR3 size: 15 residues. Drawing the rest from reference TRBV18 and TRBJ2-3, the complete variable domain is NAGVMQNPRHLVRRRGQEARLRCSPMKGHSHVYWYRQLPEEGLKFMVYLQKENIIDESGMPKERFSAEFPKEGPSILRIQQVVRGDSAAYFCASSHGQLSTDTQYFGPGTRLTVL.

The chain employs TRBV16 and TRBJ1-6, with D uncertain. The V end lost 2 bases, the J end lost 6 bases, and 11 bases lay between the germline ends. Germline V gene sequence: CDR1 KGHSY, CDR2 FQNENV. The CDR3 totals 15 residues. The CDR3, as DNA: TGTGCCAGCAGCCAAGAGGGCAGAGCTAATTCACCCCTCCACTTT. Residues: CASSQEGRANSPLHF.

The rearrangement uses TRBV30 and TRBJ2-2, with D unresolved. Germline V gives CDR1 GTSNPN, CDR2 SVGIG (reference sequence). V shed 1 base and J shed 5 bases, with 11 bases lying between them. The CDR3 is made up of 14 amino acids. The CDR3 loop is CAWSGRVGTGELFF. The CDR3 bases are TGTGCCTGGAGTGGTAGAGTAGGGACCGGGGAGCTGTTTTTT.

The chain employs TRBV4-2 and TRBJ2-3; TRBD2 matches 10 bases. With 1 base clipped from V and 2 bases from J, the junction kept 9 bases outside the gene matches. This CDR3 has 18 amino acids. Per the germline V gene, CDR1 is LGHNA and CDR2 is YNFKEQ. In nucleotides, the CDR3 is TGTGCCAGCAGCCAAGGGACGCGACTAGCGGGTTCCACAGATACGCAGTATTTT. Its translation is CASSQGTRLAGSTDTQYF.

This clone has a handful of counts. This sequence joins TRBV12-3 or TRBV12-4 and TRBJ2-5; a possible D gene is TRBD2 (6 bases). The CDR3 consists of 13 residues. The ends were cut back, 4 bases at V and 5 bases at J, with 11 bases in the middle. DNA of the CDR3: TGTGCCAGCAGTTCTACTAGCAGGGAGACCCAGTACTTC. Protein product: CASSSTSRETQYF.

Only one count was recorded for this clone. The CDR3: CASTVFSGSTQYF. The CDR3 DNA follows: TGCGCCAGCACAGTCTTTTCGGGGAGTACGCAGTATTTT. The J gene is TRBJ2-3, the V gene TRBV5-1; maybe TRBD2 (5 bases). This CDR3 is built from 13 residues. V dropped 6 bases and J dropped 8 bases, with 16 bases sitting between them. In germline, CDR1 is SGHRS, CDR2 YFSETQ.

The genes are TRBV6-2 or TRBV6-3 and TRBJ2-1; TRBD1 is a possible D gene (6 bases). V dropped 3 bases and J dropped 7 bases, with 10 bases sitting between them. Germline lookup yields CDR1 MNHEY and CDR2 SVGEGT. This CDR3 has 13 residues. CDR3 sequence: CASSYQGMNEQFF. CDR3 in DNA: TGTGCCAGCAGTTATCAGGGGATGAATGAGCAGTTCTTC.

The chain has TRBV5-3 and TRBJ2-1; 10 bases match TRBD2. TRBV5-3 is designated an ORF whose function remains uncertain. After removal of 3 bases from V and 4 bases from J, the junction contained 1 base not matched to a gene. This CDR3 has 14 amino acids. CDR3 amino acids: CARSWTSGYNEQFF. CDR3 sequence (DNA): TGTGCCAGAAGCTGGACTAGCGGATACAATGAGCAGTTCTTC.

The rearrangement uses TRBV7-8 and TRBJ1-6, with D unclear. CDR1 and CDR2 (germline): SGHVS, FQNEAQ. The CDR3 totals 15 residues. V was pared by 3 bases and J by 0 bases, with 6 bases between. In DNA form, the CDR3 reads TGTGCCAGCAGCTTGGTAGCCTCCTATAATTCACCCCTCCACTTT. Its protein product is CASSLVASYNSPLHF.

This rearrangement joins TRBV15 to TRBJ1-5, with unresolved D. The CDR3 extends over 16 amino acids. V dropped 0 bases and J dropped 2 bases, with 11 bases sitting between them. The V gene's germline CDR1 is LNHNV and CDR2 YYDKDF (reference sequence). DNA of the CDR3: TGTGCCACCAGCAGAGATAGGTCGTCGGGCAATCAGCCCCAGCATTTT. Amino acids: CATSRDRSSGNQPQHF.

CDR3 sequence (DNA): TGTGCCAGCAGCGTAGAACCGAACTCCTACAATGAGCAGTTCTTC. It yields the protein CASSVEPNSYNEQFF. The chain has TRBV9 and TRBJ2-1; D not certain. This CDR3 contains 15 residues. Per the germline V gene, CDR1 is SGDLS and CDR2 is YYNGEE. Between the trimmed V and J ends, which lost 0 bases and 0 bases, there was a span of 7 bases.